The 6 T cell receptor beta chains in this list originate from one sample, sequenced in a study of blood T cell repertoires in COVID-19. Generated by immunoSEQ multiplex PCR, the TCRdb table keeps only in-frame clones and is missing some. Of around 200,000 clones listed, approximately 80% are singletons. The material sequenced was PBMCs or T cells enriched from blood (not recorded which). The receptors here all came from a woman in her forties with acute COVID-19.

There are a few counts of this clone. The rearrangement links TRBV6-1 to TRBJ1-4; TRBD1 matches 10 bases. From germline, CDR1 is MNHNS and CDR2 SASEGT. This CDR3 has 16 residues. With 2 bases clipped from V and 5 bases from J, the junction kept 5 bases outside the gene matches. The DNA of the CDR3 is TGTGCCAGCAGTGAAATCGGGGGACAGGGGAATGAAAAACTGTTTTTT. Translated, it gives CASSEIGGQGNEKLFF.

The CDR3 region has the DNA TGTGCCAGCGGACTAGCGGGACGCAATGAGCAGTTCTTC. Its translation is CASGLAGRNEQFF. The V and J genes are TRBV6-5 and TRBJ2-1, with TRBD2 identical over 12 bases. The CDR3 runs to 13 residues. Germline CDR1 MNHEY, CDR2 SVGAGI. The trim removed 8 bases at V and 6 bases at J, leaving 2 bases unmatched.

The rearrangement joins TRBV3-1 (or the pseudogene TRBV3-2) to TRBJ1-5; the D is unclear. Trimming stripped 1 base from V and 4 bases from J, with 8 bases between. Germline CDR1 reads LGHDT; CDR2 reads YNNKEL (reference sequence). The CDR3 extends over 14 amino acids. CDR3 amino acids: CASSQASGNQPQHF. The CDR3 region has the DNA TGTGCCAGCAGCCAAGCTTCCGGTAATCAGCCCCAGCATTTT.

V usage is TRBV5-5 and J usage is TRBJ1-2; the D is unclear. Germline lookup yields CDR1 SGHKS and CDR2 YYEKEE (reference sequence). V was shortened by 5 bases and J by 6 bases, with 11 bases between the two germline ends. This CDR3 comprises 12 residues. The CDR3 reads CASSSQSDGYTF. The CDR3 nucleotides read TGTGCCAGCAGTTCCCAGAGCGATGGCTACACCTTC.

This chain joins TRBV11-3 and TRBJ2-2, with TRBD2 matching 7 bases. V lost 5 bases to trimming and J lost 5 bases; unmatched junction nucleotides: 8. This CDR3 has 15 residues. Germline V gene sequence: CDR1 SGHNT, CDR2 YENEEA. Here the CDR3 reads CASSRAGAGTGELFF. The CDR3 nucleotides are TGTGCCAGCAGCCGGGCAGGAGCGGGGACCGGGGAGCTGTTTTTT.

Many counts were recorded for this clone. This chain uses TRBV7-2 with TRBJ2-6; 8 positions agree with TRBD2. In germline, CDR1 is SGHTA, CDR2 FQGNSA. J gave up 0 bases and V 7 bases, and 11 bases lay outside the gene matches. The CDR3 extends over 18 amino acids. The CDR3 bases are TGTGCCAGCATAAGCGGGAGTCTAAAAAACTCTGGGGCCAACGTCCTGACTTTC. This sequence encodes CASISGSLKNSGANVLTF.